A single sample gave rise to the 17 T cell receptor beta chains below, sequenced in a study of Ad26.COV2.S vaccination and SARS-CoV-2 variants. Clones were sequenced by immunoSEQ multiplex PCR, and TCRdb holds only the in-frame ones, with some missing. The sample carries approximately 340,000 clones, roughly 81% recorded once. Treatment noted: some 20 received Ad26.COV2.S at low or high dose, single or two shots; several received placebo; per-sample allocation not given. Material that was analyzed had been drawn on day 63 after the first vaccine or placebo injection. Material: peripheral blood, obtained in a trial of Ad26.COV2.S vaccine versus placebo. The receptors stem from a person aged 18-60 years who received the Ad26.COV2.S COVID-19 vaccine or a placebo.

This chain uses TRBV14 with TRBJ2-1, with 15 bases lining up with TRBD2. The CDR3 spans 15 residues. Germline values: CDR1 SGHDN, CDR2 FVKESK. J was trimmed by 8 bases and V by 4 bases; bases with no gene match: 3. CDR3 protein: CASSPWTSGRDEQFF. The CDR3 region has the DNA TGTGCCAGCAGCCCTTGGACTAGCGGGAGGGATGAGCAGTTCTTC.

The DNA of the CDR3 is TGTGCCAGCAGTCCGATGAAGACTATCGGGCCCCTCCACTTT. The encoded protein is CASSPMKTIGPLHF. The chain couples TRBV6-5 to TRBJ1-6; the D is unclear. V was clipped by 5 bases and J by 13 bases, with 18 bases between them. This CDR3 is built from 14 residues. The germline gives CDR1 MNHEY, CDR2 SVGAGI.

This sequence joins TRBV30 and TRBJ2-3, with unresolved D. V dropped 3 bases and J dropped 5 bases, with 12 bases sitting between them. Germline V gene lookup returns CDR1 GTSNPN and CDR2 SVGIG (reference sequence). The CDR3 consists of 13 residues. The CDR3 loop is CAWRSKRGDTQYF. Written as DNA, the CDR3 is TGTGCCTGGAGGTCAAAAAGAGGAGATACGCAGTATTTT. The whole variable domain, filled in from reference TRBV30 and TRBJ2-3, reads SQTIHQWPATLVQPVGSPLSLECTVEGTSNPNLYWYRQAAGRGLQLLFYSVGIGQISSEVPQNLSASRPQDRQFILSSKKLLLSDSGFYLCAWRSKRGDTQYFGPGTRLTVL.

This clone was seen just once. This chain links TRBV28 with TRBJ1-2; D is unclear. Trimming took 5 bases from V and 0 from J, leaving 16 bases between them. This CDR3 region has 16 residues. Germline CDR1 reads MDHEN; CDR2 reads SYDVKM. The CDR3 DNA follows: TGTGCCAGCAGTCCCAGCTTCATTCGAGCTAACTATGGCTACACCTTC. Its protein is CASSPSFIRANYGYTF.

This clone was picked up many times. The V gene is TRBV28, the J gene TRBJ1-5; the D is unclear. The V gene's germline CDR1 is MDHEN and CDR2 SYDVKM. The CDR3 covers 13 residues. The ends were cut back, 7 bases at V and 9 bases at J, with 16 bases in the middle. CDR3 protein: CASNPLGPAPQHF. DNA for the CDR3: TGTGCCAGCAACCCGCTCGGCCCTGCGCCCCAGCATTTT.

As DNA, the CDR3 is TGCAGCGTTGGAGAGGGGGCGAGGACAGGCGGCTACACCTTC. Translated, it gives CSVGEGARTGGYTF. The chain carries TRBV29-1 and TRBJ1-2, with 7 bases aligning to TRBD1. From germline, CDR1 is SQVTM and CDR2 ANQGSEA. V gave up 4 bases and J gave up 8 bases; unmatched junction bases: 13. There are 14 residues in the CDR3.

The chain recombines TRBV6-2 or TRBV6-3 with TRBJ2-5, with 7 bases aligning to TRBD2. Germline CDR1 MNHEY, CDR2 SVGEGT. V trimming: 2 bases; J trimming: 5 bases; junction bases outside the gene matches: 8. CDR3 length equals 15 residues. The CDR3 nucleotides read TGTGCCAGCAGTTACATGGTGACTAGCAGTGAGACCCAGTACTTC. It encodes CASSYMVTSSETQYF.

V usage is TRBV5-8 and J usage is TRBJ2-7; 10 bases line up with TRBD1. CDR1 and CDR2 (germline): SGHTS, YDEGEE. The CDR3 contains 15 residues. Germline trimming cut 3 bases from V and 6 bases from J; bases unmatched to any gene: 9. The CDR3 DNA reads as TGTGCCAGCAGCTCGAGGGACAGGGGAAGAGGCGAGCAGTACTTC. The encoded protein is CASSSRDRGRGEQYF. Full variable domain (outside the CDR3, taken from reference TRBV5-8 and TRBJ2-7): EAGVTQSPTHLIKTRGQQATLRCSPISGHTSVYWYQQALGLGLQFLLWYDEGEERNRGNFPPRFSGRQFPNYSSELNVNALELEDSALYLCASSSRDRGRGEQYFGPGTRLTVT.

The V and J genes are TRBV19 and TRBJ2-3; 16 bases line up with TRBD2. This CDR3 has 18 residues. With 5 bases clipped from V and 5 bases from J, the junction kept 10 bases outside the gene matches. CDR1 is LNHDA, CDR2 SQIVND, per germline (reference sequence). CDR3 in amino acids: CASSSGTSGRGWQDTQYF. The CDR3, as DNA: TGTGCCAGTAGTTCCGGGACTAGCGGGAGGGGTTGGCAAGATACGCAGTATTTT.

J is TRBJ2-3 and V is TRBV29-1; D could derive from TRBD1 or TRBD2 (6 bases each). This CDR3 contains 13 residues. The V and J ends lost 4 bases and 2 bases respectively, with 10 bases between them. Germline CDR1 and CDR2: SQVTM and ANQGSEA. CDR3 residues: CSVAGAVTDTQYF. CDR3 nucleotide sequence: TGCAGCGTTGCGGGGGCAGTCACAGATACGCAGTATTTT.

The chain links TRBV9 to TRBJ2-7, with 8 positions matching TRBD2. This CDR3 is 16 amino acids long. Germline values: CDR1 SGDLS, CDR2 YYNGEE. J gave up 1 base and V 3 bases, and 9 bases lay outside the gene matches. The CDR3 DNA sequence: TGTGCCAGCAGCGGCGTCGGAGGCGGGGGGTCCTACGAGCAGTACTTC. Residues: CASSGVGGGGSYEQYF.

As concerns this clone: At one of its ends the junction is not consistent with the germline gene, which may arise from a read error. The V gene is TRBV7-7, the J gene TRBJ2-5; 8 bases map to TRBD2. Germline CDR1 and CDR2: SSHAT and FNYEAQ (reference sequence). The CDR3 loop spans 15 amino acids. The CDR3 reads CASSLSGGAGETQYF. The CDR3 DNA reads as TGTGCTAGCAGCTTATCCGGGGGGGCAGGAGAGACCCAGTACTTC.

The CDR3 protein is CASSVGGRALDNEQFF. The CDR3 bases are TGTGCCAGCAGCGTCGGCGGGAGGGCCCTGGACAATGAGCAGTTCTTC. V usage is TRBV9 and J usage is TRBJ2-1, with 9 bases identical to TRBD2. Trimming removed 2 bases from V and 5 bases from J; junction bases left unmatched: 8. The CDR3 sequence is 16 residues long. From germline, CDR1 is SGDLS and CDR2 YYNGEE.

This clone was seen more than once but under ten times. This chain connects TRBV12-3 or TRBV12-4 to TRBJ2-1; D unresolved. The ends were cut back, 6 bases at V and 0 bases at J, with 6 bases in the middle. This CDR3 has 13 residues. CDR3 nucleotides: TGTGCCAGCAGACGGAGCTCCTACAATGAGCAGTTCTTC. This sequence encodes CASRRSSYNEQFF.

This sequence joins TRBV11-2 and TRBJ2-1; D uncertain. CDR1 and CDR2 (germline): SGHAT, FQNNGV. The CDR3 runs to 14 residues. Trimming left V 5 bases short and J 2 bases short, with 10 bases between. CDR3 amino acids: CASSVPDTYNEQFF. CDR3 sequence (DNA): TGTGCCAGCAGCGTTCCAGACACCTACAATGAGCAGTTCTTC.

The chain has TRBV28 and TRBJ1-4; perhaps TRBD1 as D (5 bases). The ends were cut back, 6 bases at V and 0 bases at J, with 11 bases in the middle. This CDR3 comprises 15 residues. From germline, CDR1 is MDHEN and CDR2 SYDVKM. Written as DNA, the CDR3 is TGTGCCAGCAGCGGCCGAGGGGCAACTAATGAAAAACTGTTTTTT. Translation gives CASSGRGATNEKLFF.

The chain recombines TRBV5-6 with TRBJ2-2; D possibly matches TRBD1 or TRBD2 (5 bases each). Trimming shortened V by 4 bases and J by 2 bases, and 9 bases separated the two germline ends. The CDR3 runs to 14 residues. Germline V gene sequence: CDR1 SGHDT, CDR2 YYEEEE. The CDR3 DNA reads as TGTGCCAGCAGCCCGGGACCTAACACCGGGGAGCTGTTTTTT. This gives the protein CASSPGPNTGELFF.